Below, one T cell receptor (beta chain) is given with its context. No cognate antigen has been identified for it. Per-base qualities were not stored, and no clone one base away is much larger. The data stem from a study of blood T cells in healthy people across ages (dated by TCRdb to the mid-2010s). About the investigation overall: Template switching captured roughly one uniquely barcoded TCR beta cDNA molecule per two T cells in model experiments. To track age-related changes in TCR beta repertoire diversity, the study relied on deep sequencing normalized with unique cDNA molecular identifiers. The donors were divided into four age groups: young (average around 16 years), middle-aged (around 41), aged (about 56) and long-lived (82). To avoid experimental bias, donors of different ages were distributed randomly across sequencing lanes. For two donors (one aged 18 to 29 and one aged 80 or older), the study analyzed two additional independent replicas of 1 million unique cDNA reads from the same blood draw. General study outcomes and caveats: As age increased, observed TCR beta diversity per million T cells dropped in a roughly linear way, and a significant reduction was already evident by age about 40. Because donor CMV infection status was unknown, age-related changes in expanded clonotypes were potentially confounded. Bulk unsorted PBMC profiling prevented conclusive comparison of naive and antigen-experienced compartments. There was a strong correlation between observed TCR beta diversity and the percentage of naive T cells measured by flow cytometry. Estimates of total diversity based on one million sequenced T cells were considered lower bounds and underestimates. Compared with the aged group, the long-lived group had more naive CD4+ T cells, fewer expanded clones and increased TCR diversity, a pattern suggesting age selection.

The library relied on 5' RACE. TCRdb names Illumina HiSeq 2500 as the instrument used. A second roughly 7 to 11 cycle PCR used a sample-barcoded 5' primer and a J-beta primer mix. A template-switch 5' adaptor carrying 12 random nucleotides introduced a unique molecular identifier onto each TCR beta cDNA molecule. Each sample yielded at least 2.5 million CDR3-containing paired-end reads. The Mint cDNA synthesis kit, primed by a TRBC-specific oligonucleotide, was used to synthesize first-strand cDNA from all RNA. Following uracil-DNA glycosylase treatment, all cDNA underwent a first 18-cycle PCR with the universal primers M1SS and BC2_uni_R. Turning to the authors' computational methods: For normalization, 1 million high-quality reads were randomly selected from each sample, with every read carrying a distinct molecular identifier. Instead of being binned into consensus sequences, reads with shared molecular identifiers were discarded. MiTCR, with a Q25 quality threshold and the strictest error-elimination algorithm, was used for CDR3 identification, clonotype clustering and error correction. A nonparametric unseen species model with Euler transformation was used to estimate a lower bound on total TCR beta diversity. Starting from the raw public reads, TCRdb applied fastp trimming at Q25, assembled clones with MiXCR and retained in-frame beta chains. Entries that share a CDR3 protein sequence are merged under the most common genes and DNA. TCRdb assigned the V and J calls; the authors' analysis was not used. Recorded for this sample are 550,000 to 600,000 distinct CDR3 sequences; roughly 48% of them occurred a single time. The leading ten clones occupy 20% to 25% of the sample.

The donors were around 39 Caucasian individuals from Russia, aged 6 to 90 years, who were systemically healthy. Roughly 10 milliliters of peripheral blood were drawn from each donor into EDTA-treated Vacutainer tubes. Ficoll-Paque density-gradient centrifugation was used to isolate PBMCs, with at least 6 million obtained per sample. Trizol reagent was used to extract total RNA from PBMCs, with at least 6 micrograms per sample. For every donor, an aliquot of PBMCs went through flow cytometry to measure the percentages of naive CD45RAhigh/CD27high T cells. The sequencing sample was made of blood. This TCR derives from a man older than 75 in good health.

The encoded CDR3 is CASSDGQGDTGELFF. The DNA sequence is given as TGTGCCAGCAGTGACGGACAGGGAGACACCGGGGAGCTGTTTTTT. The rearranged segments are TRBV6-4 and TRBJ2-2; the central 8 bases match TRBD1. The CDR3, cysteine through phenylalanine, is 15 amino acids long. The sequence is cut down to CDR3 DNA, 45 bases in frame from base 1. For this chain, trimming is 2 bases at the V end and 3 bases at the J end, and the number of junction bases without a gene match is 2. For CDR1 and CDR2, the germline V gene lists MRHNA and SNTAGT.